What follows are 4 T cell receptor beta chains derived from one specimen sequenced in a study of cytotoxic CD8 clonotypes in ibrutinib-treated CLL (dated by TCRdb to about 2021). Receptor libraries were prepared by the immunoSEQ multiplex PCR assay. The clones in this table, taken by TCRdb from immuneACCESS, are in-frame only. Not every clone is retained; where verified, under half of the shortfall comes from an unresolved V gene, and the cause of the rest is unknown. The sample table shows fewer than 400,000 clones, and 60% to 80% are seen once. In total, the top ten clones hold just under 6.5% of the sample. Sequencing was performed on PBMCs, taken after 36 months of ibrutinib treatment. The receptors were sampled from a human donor with chronic lymphocytic leukemia.

This clone has only one observation. The V gene is TRBV9, the J gene TRBJ2-7, with unresolved D. Germline V gene sequence: CDR1 SGDLS, CDR2 YYNGEE. CDR3 size: 12 residues. V lost 8 bases and J lost 2, with 11 bases in between. DNA of the CDR3: TGTGCCAGAACCCCCCCCGCCTACGAGCAGTACTTC. Translating gives CARTPPAYEQYF. Full variable domain (rest looked up from reference TRBV9 and TRBJ2-7): DSGVTQTPKHLITATGQRVTLRCSPRSGDLSVYWYQQSLDQGLQFLIQYYNGEERAKGNILERFSAQQFPDLHSELNLSSLELGDSALYFCARTPPAYEQYFGPGTRLTVT.

V and J are TRBV11-2 and TRBJ2-1; tentative D call: TRBD2 (6 bases). The CDR3 extends over 15 amino acids. Germline CDR1 SGHAT, CDR2 FQNNGV. Trimming left V 1 base short and J 5 bases short, with 12 bases between. The CDR3 sequence is CASSLVAGPHNEQFF. Here the CDR3 DNA reads TGTGCCAGCAGCTTAGTTGCGGGGCCACACAATGAGCAGTTCTTC. The whole variable domain, filled in from reference TRBV11-2 and TRBJ2-1, reads EAGVAQSPRYKIIEKRQSVAFWCNPISGHATLYWYQQILGQGPKLLIQFQNNGVVDDSQLPKDRFSAERLKGVDSTLKIQPAKLEDSAVYLCASSLVAGPHNEQFFGPGTRLTVL.

DNA for the CDR3: TGCGCCAGCAGAGCGGCCTTCGACAGGGTGAACACTGAAGCTTTCTTT. This codes for CASRAAFDRVNTEAFF. V gene TRBV10-1 combines with J gene TRBJ1-1; 7 bases are a match to TRBD1. The trim removed 6 bases at V and 0 bases at J, leaving 10 bases unmatched. CDR1 and CDR2 from the germline V gene are WNHNN and SYGVQD (reference sequence). The CDR3 is 16 residues long.

This clone was counted only a few times. This chain uses TRBV29-1 with TRBJ1-5; D might be TRBD1 (5 bases). V was clipped by 4 bases and J by 8 bases, with 12 bases between them. Germline-derived CDR1 and CDR2 are SQVTM and ANQGSEA. This CDR3 has 12 residues. Here the CDR3 reads CSVGSGGEPQHF. CDR3 DNA sequence: TGCAGCGTTGGTTCTGGGGGAGAGCCCCAGCATTTT. The whole variable domain, filled in from reference TRBV29-1 and TRBJ1-5, reads SAVISQKPSRDICQRGTSLTIQCQVDSQVTMMFWYRQQPGQSLTLIATANQGSEATYESGFVIDKFPISRPNLTFSTLTVSNMSPEDSSIYLCSVGSGGEPQHFGDGTRLSIL.